The rows below give T cell receptor beta chains drawn from one sample of a study of blood T cells in healthy people across ages. From the 5' RACE reads, TCRdb called clonotypes with MiXCR, one entry per CDR3 protein. This table has about a million distinct CDR3 sequences, roughly 43% appearing once. The sequenced sample was blood. Receptors originate from a man aged 25-45 years in good health. CDR3s include the opening cysteine and the closing phenylalanine or tryptophan. Fields, in order: D gene, clone size, V gene, J gene, CDR3 DNA, CDR3 protein. D genes are given only for firm matches. Size is stated for part of the rows, as once, few or many counts, or as a class when the clone is expanded.

>NA|once|TRBV9|TRBJ1-2
TGTGCCAGCAGCGTCCACAGGGAGGACTATGGCTACACCTTC
CASSVHREDYGYTF
>TRBD1|few|TRBV7-8|TRBJ2-7
TGTGCCAGCAGTGTGGACAGGGGCTTCTACGAGCAGTACTTC
CASSVDRGFYEQYF
>NA|few|TRBV5-1|TRBJ2-7
TGCGCCAGAGGAGACAGGGGAGAAGCGGGGTCCTACGAGCAGTACTTC
CARGDRGEAGSYEQYF
>NA|NA|TRBV3-1|TRBJ1-6
TGTGCCAGCAGCTATGCCGGGAGCTATAATTCACCCCTCCACTTT
CASSYAGSYNSPLHF
>NA|NA|TRBV13|TRBJ2-1
TGTGCCAGCAGCCGGACCCCGAGCCCTAACAATGAGCAGTTCTTC
CASSRTPSPNNEQFF
>NA|NA|TRBV5-1|TRBJ2-1
TGCGCCAGCAGCTTACGCGGCACTCTCGAGGGTGAGCAGTTCTTC
CASSLRGTLEGEQFF
>NA|NA|TRBV18|TRBJ2-7
TGTGCCAGCTCACCCACCGAAACAGGGTCTGAGCAGTACTTC
CASSPTETGSEQYF
>TRBD1|NA|TRBV6-1|TRBJ2-7
TGTGCCAGCAGGGCACAGGGGTCCTACGAGCAGTACTTC
CASRAQGSYEQYF
>TRBD2|NA|TRBV6-2/TRBV6-3|TRBJ2-1
TGTGCCAGCAGTTACGATGCGGGGGGGCACAATGAGCAGTTCTTC
CASSYDAGGHNEQFF
>NA|once|TRBV30|TRBJ2-2
TGTGCCTGGAGTGTACTCCAGGGGTCCGGGGAGCTGTTTTTT
CAWSVLQGSGELFF
>NA|few|TRBV7-8|TRBJ2-7
TGTGCCAGCAGCTTACAGATTGCGACCTACGAGCAGTACTTC
CASSLQIATYEQYF
>TRBD2|NA|TRBV3-1|TRBJ2-3
TGTGCCAGCAGCCACGGACTAGCAAAAGATACGCAGTATTTT
CASSHGLAKDTQYF
>TRBD2|NA|TRBV20-1|TRBJ2-3
TGCAGTGCTAGAGATGGGACGGGGGGGCTCATATCGACGCAGTATTTT
CSARDGTGGLISTQYF
>TRBD2|NA|TRBV2|TRBJ2-7
TGTGCCAGCAGTGACCTAACCGGGACTAGCGGGGGGGGGATTTACGAGCAGTACTTC
CASSDLTGTSGGGIYEQYF
>NA|NA|TRBV6-2/TRBV6-3|TRBJ2-7
TGTGCCAGCAGGCGATCGGCTAGTGGATCCTACGAGCAGTACTTC
CASRRSASGSYEQYF
>NA|NA|TRBV10-3|TRBJ2-7
TGTGCCACCATTTACGAGGCTGGCGGATACGAGCAGTACTTC
CATIYEAGGYEQYF
>NA|NA|TRBV29-1|TRBJ1-5
TGCAGCGTTGGCAGCGAGAACAATCAGCCCCAGCATTTT
CSVGSENNQPQHF
>TRBD2|once|TRBV4-1|TRBJ2-1
TGCGCCAGCAGCCAATTACTAGCGGGGGGGCCTCGCACCTACAATGAGCAGTTCTTC
CASSQLLAGGPRTYNEQFF
>TRBD1|NA|TRBV29-1|TRBJ2-1
TGCAGCGTCCCGGCGGACAGGCACAATGAGCAGTTCTTC
CSVPADRHNEQFF
>NA|NA|TRBV20-1|TRBJ2-7
TGCAGTGCTAGTGAGCCGTTGAGCTCCTACGAGCAGTACTTC
CSASEPLSSYEQYF
>TRBD1|NA|TRBV20-1|TRBJ1-6
TGCAGTGCCCAGGGACAGGTTTTTAATTCACCCCTCCACTTT
CSAQGQVFNSPLHF
>NA|NA|TRBV25-1|TRBJ2-1
TGTGCCAGCAGTGATCCCGAGACAGGACGGGAGACCCAGTTCTTC
CASSDPETGRETQFF
>NA|NA|TRBV20-1|TRBJ1-2
TGCAGTGCTAGAGATAGGCTGGCAGCTAACTATGACTACACCTTC
CSARDRLAANYDYTF
>NA|few|TRBV7-2|TRBJ2-3
TGTGCCAGCAGCTTCGGCGGGACTTCCGTCACAGATACGCAGTATTTT
CASSFGGTSVTDTQYF
>NA|NA|TRBV7-2|TRBJ2-2
TGTGCCAGCAGCTTCAGGGATCCCGGGGAGCCGTTTTTT
CASSFRDPGEPFF
>TRBD1|NA|TRBV12-3/TRBV12-4|TRBJ2-7
TGTGCCAGCAGGATGGGACAGGGCAACCTCTACGAGCAGTACTTC
CASRMGQGNLYEQYF
>NA|few|TRBV20-1|TRBJ1-6
TGCAGTGCTACACATCAGACAGATTATAATTCACCCCTCCACTTT
CSATHQTDYNSPLHF